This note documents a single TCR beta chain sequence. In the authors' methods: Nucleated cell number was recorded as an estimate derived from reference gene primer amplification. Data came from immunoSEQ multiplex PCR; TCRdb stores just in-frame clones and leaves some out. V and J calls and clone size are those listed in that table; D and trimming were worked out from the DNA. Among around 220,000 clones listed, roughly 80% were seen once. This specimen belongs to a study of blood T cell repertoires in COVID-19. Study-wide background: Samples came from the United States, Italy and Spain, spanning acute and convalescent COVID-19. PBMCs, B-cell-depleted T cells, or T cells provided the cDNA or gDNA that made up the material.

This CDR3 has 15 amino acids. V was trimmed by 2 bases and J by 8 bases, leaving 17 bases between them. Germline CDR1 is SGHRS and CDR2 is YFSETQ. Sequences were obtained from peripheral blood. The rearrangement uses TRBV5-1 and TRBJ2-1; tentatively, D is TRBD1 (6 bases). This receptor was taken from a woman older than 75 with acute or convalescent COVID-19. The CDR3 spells CASSFQYAQGYEQFF. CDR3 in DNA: TGCGCCAGCAGCTTTCAATATGCGCAGGGGTATGAGCAGTTCTTC.